These 17 T cell receptor beta chains share one sample of origin, sequenced in a study of T cell responses to AZD1222 COVID-19 vaccine. The method was immunoSEQ multiplex PCR; TCRdb's version includes in-frame clones alone and lacks a portion of them. The sample lists tens of thousands of clones, roughly 84% seen once, with less than 15% in the top ten. The starting material was peripheral blood, obtained on day 0 of AZD1222 vaccination. These receptors all come from an adult in good health.

This chain joins TRBV6-5 and TRBJ2-5; perhaps TRBD1 as D (7 bases). Trimming pared 0 bases from V and 2 bases from J, leaving 13 bases between. Germline V CDR1 and CDR2: MNHEY, SVGAGI. This CDR3 is 16 amino acids long. The CDR3 sequence: CASSYSWQGGQETQYF. As DNA, the CDR3 is TGTGCCAGCAGTTACTCTTGGCAGGGGGGACAAGAGACCCAGTACTTC.

The gene calls are TRBV19 and TRBJ2-1; possibly TRBD2 for D (5 bases). Looked up from germline, CDR1 is LNHDA and CDR2 is SQIVND (reference sequence). V lost 1 base and J 7 bases, leaving 5 bases between the germline ends. The CDR3 runs to 12 residues. The CDR3 nucleotides read TGTGCCAGTAGTATAGGAGGGAATGAGCAGTTCTTC. Encoded protein: CASSIGGNEQFF. Combining the CDR3 with reference TRBV19 and TRBJ2-1 gives the whole variable domain DGGITQSPKYLFRKEGQNVTLSCEQNLNHDAMYWYRQDPGQGLRLIYYSQIVNDFQKGDIAEGYSVSREKKESFPLTVTSAQKNPTAFYLCASSIGGNEQFFGPGTRLTVL.

The chain recombines TRBV15 with TRBJ2-7, with a weak D call TRBD1 (5 bases). CDR3 length: 14 amino acids. Germline lookup yields CDR1 LNHNV and CDR2 YYDKDF (reference sequence). V was clipped by 1 base and J by 1 base, with 8 bases between them. CDR3 nucleotides: TGTGCCACCAGCAGAGGGGGCAGTTCCTACGAGCAGTACTTC. The encoded protein is CATSRGGSSYEQYF.

The CDR3: CAISEGVHNYGYTF. DNA for the CDR3: TGTGCCATCAGTGAAGGAGTTCATAACTATGGCTACACCTTC. The rearrangement links TRBV10-3 to TRBJ1-2; D not resolved. CDR3 length equals 14 residues. Germline V gives CDR1 ENHRY, CDR2 SYGVKD. Trimming took 3 bases from V and 1 from J, leaving 9 bases between them.

This clone was observed a handful of times. V and J are TRBV7-9 and TRBJ2-5, with 10 nucleotides matching TRBD1. CDR3 size: 14 residues. The germline gives CDR1 SEHNR, CDR2 FQNEAQ (reference sequence). The junction had 4 bases not matched to a gene; V was cut back by 4 bases and J by 5 bases. The CDR3 nucleotides read TGTGCCAGCAGCTCCGGGACAGGGGCGGAGACCCAGTACTTC. Its protein is CASSSGTGAETQYF.

This sequence joins TRBV13 and TRBJ1-6; 7 bases map to TRBD1. The CDR3 extends over 15 amino acids. The junction had 13 bases not matched to a gene; V was cut back by 8 bases and J by 9 bases. Germline CDR1 PRHDT, CDR2 FYEKMQ (reference sequence). CDR3 bases: TGTGCCAGCTCACGAGGGCGAGGGACAGTTTCACCCCTCCACTTT. Translated: CASSRGRGTVSPLHF. Full variable domain (remainder filled in from reference TRBV13 and TRBJ1-6): AAGVIQSPRHLIKEKRETATLKCYPIPRHDTVYWYQQGPGQDPQFLISFYEKMQSDKGSIPDRFSAQQFSDYHSELNMSSLELGDSALYFCASSRGRGTVSPLHFGNGTRLTVT.

Here the CDR3 DNA reads TGTGCCAGCAGCGTCGCTAGCGCTAGCACAGATACGCAGTATTTT. Protein product: CASSVASASTDTQYF. The chain joins TRBV9 to TRBJ2-3; maybe TRBD2 (6 bases). Germline values: CDR1 SGDLS, CDR2 YYNGEE. This CDR3 contains 15 residues. Trimming left V 2 bases short and J 0 bases short, with 10 bases between.

This CDR3 is CASRVGGGPYEQYF. DNA for the CDR3: TGTGCCAGCAGGGTCGGAGGGGGACCCTACGAGCAGTACTTC. The chain carries TRBV27 and TRBJ2-7; tentatively, D is TRBD1 or TRBD2 (6 bases each). The CDR3 loop spans 14 amino acids. Trimming took 6 bases from V and 2 from J, leaving 14 bases between them. Per the germline V gene, CDR1 is MNHEY and CDR2 is SMNVEV (reference sequence).

The CDR3 nucleotides are TGTGCCAGCAGCGATCAGGGGGCTACTGAAGCTTTCTTT. Its translation is CASSDQGATEAFF. The chain combines TRBV11-2 with TRBJ1-1; 8 bases map to TRBD1. Germline-derived CDR1 and CDR2 are SGHAT and FQNNGV. V was clipped by 5 bases and J by 5 bases; unmatched bases: 4. CDR3 size: 13 residues.

The chain carries TRBV4-1 and TRBJ1-5; TRBD1 matches 9 bases. Trimming removed 1 base from V and 6 bases from J; junction bases left unmatched: 7. Germline CDR1 MGHRA, CDR2 YSYEKL. The CDR3 runs to 16 residues. The CDR3 nucleotides read TGCGCCAGCAGCCAAGTGCCCTACAGGGGGCCTCAGCCCCAGCATTTT. It translates to CASSQVPYRGPQPQHF.

V gene TRBV5-1 combines with J gene TRBJ2-7; the match to TRBD1 covers 9 bases. With 2 bases clipped from V and 0 bases from J, the junction kept 3 bases outside the gene matches. The CDR3 is 15 residues long. The germline gives CDR1 SGHRS, CDR2 YFSETQ. For the CDR3, the DNA is TGCGCCAGCAGCTTAGGGACAGGGAGCTCCTACGAGCAGTACTTC. Protein: CASSLGTGSSYEQYF. Full variable domain (remainder filled in from reference TRBV5-1 and TRBJ2-7): KAGVTQTPRYLIKTRGQQVTLSCSPISGHRSVSWYQQTPGQGLQFLFEYFSETQRNKGNFPGRFSGRQFSNSRSEMNVSTLELGDSALYLCASSLGTGSSYEQYFGPGTRLTVT.

Only one count was recorded for this clone. The J gene is TRBJ2-3, the V gene TRBV5-1, with a possible D match to TRBD1 (6 bases). Trimming took 4 bases from V and 3 from J, leaving 18 bases between them. The CDR3 loop spans 16 amino acids. Looked up from germline, CDR1 is SGHRS and CDR2 is YFSETQ. The CDR3 region has the DNA TGCGCCAGCAGCGGAAACCAGGGGTACGGTACAGATACGCAGTATTTT. Translation gives CASSGNQGYGTDTQYF.

Comment on this clone: The germline gene is not matched at one end of the junction; a read error may be the cause. V and J are TRBV7-2 and TRBJ2-3, with D possibly matching TRBD2 (6 bases). The CDR3 extends over 13 amino acids. CDR1 is SGHTA and CDR2 is FQGNSA in the germline V gene. The CDR3: CASSLAIKDTQYF. CDR3 nucleotide sequence: TGTGCCAGCAGCCTAGCGATTAAGGATACGCAGTATTTT.

The chain has TRBV28 and TRBJ2-7; D is undetermined. The CDR3 has 13 amino acids. The V end lost 2 bases, the J end lost 2 bases, and 7 bases lay between the germline ends. Germline V gene data show CDR1 as MDHEN and CDR2 as SYDVKM. This chain's CDR3 is CASSLETPYEQYF. Written as DNA, the CDR3 is TGTGCCAGCAGTTTAGAGACTCCCTACGAGCAGTACTTC.

The CDR3 reads CASYPLCTKNIQYF. The CDR3 DNA reads TGTGCCAGCTATCCGCTATGTACCAAAAACATTCAGTACTTC. The rearrangement joins TRBV18 to TRBJ2-4; no firm D call. Trimming removed 7 bases at V and 2 bases at J, with 12 bases between. CDR1 and CDR2 from the germline V gene are KGHSH and LQKENI. The CDR3 sequence is 14 residues long.

As DNA, the CDR3 is TGTGCCACCAGTGTAAGAGATACGCAGTATTTT. Residues: CATSVRDTQYF. This chain uses TRBV24-1 with TRBJ2-3; D call uncertain. Germline V gene lookup returns CDR1 KGHDR and CDR2 SFDVKD. Between the trimmed V and J ends, which lost 5 bases and 5 bases, there was a span of 4 bases. The CDR3 is 11 amino acids.

In this sample, this clone turned up once. The V call is TRBV29-1, the J call TRBJ2-1; possibly TRBD1 for D (6 bases). Per the germline V gene, CDR1 is SQVTM and CDR2 is ANQGSEA. The V and J ends lost 3 bases and 9 bases respectively, with 15 bases between them. The CDR3 runs 13 residues. The CDR3 bases are TGCAGCGTTGATGGGTCAACAGGGAGTGAGCAGTTCTTC. Its protein is CSVDGSTGSEQFF.